This T cell receptor (beta chain) comes out of a study of OX40 agonist ivuxolimab in advanced cancers. Sequencing used immunoSEQ multiplex PCR; TCRdb keeps in-frame clones, though not all of them. Here the sample spans tens of thousands of clones, roughly nine tenths being singletons. Germline lookup yields CDR1 MRHNA and CDR2 SNTAGT. CDR3 length: 15 amino acids. V lost 6 bases and J lost 9; bases outside the gene matches: 9. The chain uses TRBV6-4 and TRBJ2-1, with 12 nucleotides matching TRBD2. This sample comprised CD4+ or CD8+ T cells sorted from blood, obtained in a trial of the OX40 agonist ivuxolimab. This receptor was taken from an adult with an advanced solid tumor such as melanoma, head and neck, liver or kidney cancer. The CDR3 reads CASRRTSGVMGEQFF. The CDR3 DNA reads as TGTGCCAGCAGGAGGACTAGCGGGGTTATGGGTGAGCAGTTCTTC.